This T cell receptor beta chain was observed in a study of OX40 agonist ivuxolimab in advanced cancers. Broadly, across the study: The costimulatory receptor OX40 (CD134) was targeted by ivuxolimab, a fully human IgG2 agonistic monoclonal antibody. Intravenous ivuxolimab was administered to patients every 2 weeks at six dose levels: 0.01, 0.1, 0.3, 1.5, 3 and 10 mg/kg. Of the approximately 50 patients in dose escalation, approximately 20 had hepatocellular carcinoma, around 15 had melanoma, 9 had renal cell carcinoma and 9 had head and neck cancer. A male proportion of 82.7% and a mean age of approximately 55 years, ranging from roughly 23 to 80, were recorded for the dose-escalation cohort. Patients were allowed to have had prior anti-PD-1, anti-PD-L1 or anti-CTLA-4 therapy, and more than 30% of the dose-escalation patients had previously received checkpoint inhibitors. Three dose-escalation patients achieved partial responses, one with hepatocellular carcinoma and two with cutaneous melanoma. The point of sequencing TCRbeta in the periphery was to test whether ivuxolimab changed TCR sequence diversity and drove clonal T-cell expansion. The paper describes the monotherapy dose-escalation part (N = 52 patients) of the phase I trial of ivuxolimab. The research as a whole found: Low levels of normalized T-cell clonal expansion were also seen in some nonresponding patients. After ivuxolimab, expanded clones were on average more numerous among CD8+ T cells than among CD4+ T cells. The antigen specificity of the clonally expanded peripheral T cells was not determined. At doses of 0.1 to 3.0 mg/kg, clonal expansion of both CD4+ and CD8+ blood T cells was observed from baseline to week 6. Partial responders in the 0.1-3.0 mg/kg groups had among the lowest normalized peripheral clonal expansion, especially among CD8+ T cells.

The trial excluded patients who had a history of autoimmune disease or who were on systemic immunosuppression. Peripheral blood for TCR sequencing was drawn from every dose cohort at baseline, at cycle 4 day 1 and at cycle 7 day 1. The samples were taken from a phase I, first-in-human, multicenter, open-label dose-escalation trial of ivuxolimab. Adults with locally advanced or metastatic head and neck squamous cell, hepatocellular, melanoma or renal cell carcinoma were enrolled in the trial. CD4+ and CD8+ T cells were sorted separately from peripheral blood before TCR sequencing. Genomic DNA was isolated from the sorted cells so that the TCRbeta CDR3 region could be sequenced. TCRbeta CDR3 regions were sequenced using the immunoSEQ Assay. TCRdb holds this immuneACCESS table with in-frame rearrangements only. Some clones are missing; in checked studies, unresolved V genes explain under half, and the rest has no known cause. For this sample there are over 95,000 clones; more than 85% appear just once. The ten largest clones represent less than 0.4% of the sample.

The CDR3 goes from the cysteine to the phenylalanine over 14 residues. Left in the record is the CDR3 DNA by itself, 42 bases read in frame from the first base. V lost 5 bases and J lost 8 bases, and the count of bases not matched to a germline gene is 6. The germline V gene provides CDR1 ENHRY and CDR2 SYGVKD. Details on this clone: The clone's antigen remains unknown. It has no much larger one-base neighbor in the sample; base qualities were not kept.

This sequence was found in an adult with an advanced solid tumor such as melanoma, head and neck, liver or kidney cancer. The input for sequencing was CD4+ or CD8+ T cells sorted from blood, taken in a trial of the OX40 agonist ivuxolimab. The rearranged chain carries TRBV10-3 and TRBJ2-4; the central 10 bases match TRBD1. The CDR3 region: CAISSQDRGDIQYF. The nucleotides read TGTGCCATCAGTTCTCAGGACAGGGGGGACATTCAGTACTTC.